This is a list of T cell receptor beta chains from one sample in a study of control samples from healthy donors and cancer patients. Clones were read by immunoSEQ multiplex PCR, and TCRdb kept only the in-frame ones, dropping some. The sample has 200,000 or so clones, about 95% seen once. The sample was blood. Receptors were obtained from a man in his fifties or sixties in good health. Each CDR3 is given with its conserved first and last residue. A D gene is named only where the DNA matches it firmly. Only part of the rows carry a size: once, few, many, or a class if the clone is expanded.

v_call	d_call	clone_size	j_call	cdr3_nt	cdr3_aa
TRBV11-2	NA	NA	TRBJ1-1	TGTGCCAGCAGCTGGGGGGCGGACACTGAAGCTTTCTTT	CASSWGADTEAFF
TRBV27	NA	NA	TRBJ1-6	TGTGCCAGCAGTATCCTGACAGAAGGTTCACCCCTCCACTTT	CASSILTEGSPLHF
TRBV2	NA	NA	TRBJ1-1	TGTGCCAGCAGTTTGACGGAGCGGAACACTGAAGCTTTCTTT	CASSLTERNTEAFF
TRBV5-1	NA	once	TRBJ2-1	TGCGCCAGCAGCGGGACCCTCTACAATGAGCAGTTCTTC	CASSGTLYNEQFF
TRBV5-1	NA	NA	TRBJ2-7	TGCGCCAGCAGCCCGGGTCGAGGCTACGAGCAGTACTTC	CASSPGRGYEQYF
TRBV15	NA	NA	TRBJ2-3	TGTGCCACCAGCGGCGGCCTTCTTACGCAGTATTTT	CATSGGLLTQYF
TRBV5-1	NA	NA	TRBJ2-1	TGCGCCAGCTCATCGGGGGACTCCTACAATGAGCAGTTCTTC	CASSSGDSYNEQFF
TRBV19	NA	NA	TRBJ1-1	TGTGCCAGTAGGCCCTTACAGGGACAAAACACTGAAGCTTTCTTT	CASRPLQGQNTEAFF
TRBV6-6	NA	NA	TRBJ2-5	TGTGCCAGCAGTTCGACCAGGGGCGGGGACCAGTACTTC	CASSSTRGGDQYF
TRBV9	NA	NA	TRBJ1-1	TGTGCCAGCAGCGTAATAGCGGGGTCGCAAGCTTTCTTT	CASSVIAGSQAFF
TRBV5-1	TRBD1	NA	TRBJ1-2	TGCGCCAGCAGCGACGCGACAGGGGTTGGCTACACCTTC	CASSDATGVGYTF
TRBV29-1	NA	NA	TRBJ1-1	TGCAGCGTTTCCGCCCAGAGCACTGAAGCTTTCTTT	CSVSAQSTEAFF
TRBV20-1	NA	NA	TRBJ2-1	TGCAGTGCTAGTGGACACACTCCAGCCGATGAGCAGTTCTTC	CSASGHTPADEQFF
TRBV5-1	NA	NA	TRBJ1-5	TGCGCCAGCAGCGAACAGGGAAGTAAGCCCCAGCATTTT	CASSEQGSKPQHF
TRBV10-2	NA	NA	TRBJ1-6	TGCGCCAGCAGTACCGACAGTCGTTACCGTTCACCCCTCCACTTT	CASSTDSRYRSPLHF
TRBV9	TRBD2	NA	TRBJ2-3	TGTGCCAGCAGCGATACTAGCGGGGGCGGATATACGCAGTATTTT	CASSDTSGGGYTQYF
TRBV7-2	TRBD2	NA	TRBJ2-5	TGTGCCAGCAGCTATAGCGGGGGGGCTCTAGAGACCCAGTACTTC	CASSYSGGALETQYF
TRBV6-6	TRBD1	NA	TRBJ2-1	TGTGCCAGCAGTCGATGGGACAGTAAGACCTACAATGAGCAGTTCTTC	CASSRWDSKTYNEQFF
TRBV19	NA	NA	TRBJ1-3	TGTGCCAGTTCCGTAAACTCTGGAAACACCATATATTTT	CASSVNSGNTIYF
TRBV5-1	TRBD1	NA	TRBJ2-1	TGCGCCAGCAGCTCGACCGGGACAGGGATCTACAATGAGCAGTTCTTC	CASSSTGTGIYNEQFF
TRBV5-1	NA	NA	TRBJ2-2	TGCGCCAGCAGCCCCGTATCCGGCACCGGGGAGCTGTTTTTT	CASSPVSGTGELFF
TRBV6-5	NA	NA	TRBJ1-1	TGTGCCAGCAGAGTTAGAATCGGCCCTTATGCTGAAGCTTTCTTT	CASRVRIGPYAEAFF
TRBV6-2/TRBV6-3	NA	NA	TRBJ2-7	TGTGCCAGCAGTTACGTCAGATACGAGCAGTACTTC	CASSYVRYEQYF
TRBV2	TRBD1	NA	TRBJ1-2	TGTGCCAGCAGTGTAACAGGGGGCGAAGATGGCTACACCTTC	CASSVTGGEDGYTF
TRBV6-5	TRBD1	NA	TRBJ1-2	TGTGCCAGCAGTCCCGGGACAGGGAGTCGTGGCTACACCTTC	CASSPGTGSRGYTF
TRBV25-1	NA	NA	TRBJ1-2	TGTGCCAGCAGTGACAACCAGGGGATAGTAAACTATGGCTACACCTTC	CASSDNQGIVNYGYTF
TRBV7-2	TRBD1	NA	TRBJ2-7	TGTGCCAGCAGCACGAGACAGGGGGCGGGTGAGCAGTACTTC	CASSTRQGAGEQYF
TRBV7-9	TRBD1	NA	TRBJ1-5	TGTGCCAGCAGCCGCGGGACAGGGGGTATTGGCAATCAGCCCCAGCATTTT	CASSRGTGGIGNQPQHF
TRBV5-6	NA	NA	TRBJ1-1	TGTGCCAGCAGCTTGGGGCCCCCAAGGGGCTGGAGCACTGAAGCTTTCTTT	CASSLGPPRGWSTEAFF
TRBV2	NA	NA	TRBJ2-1	TGTGCCAGCAGACCGGGACCCGCATACAATGAGCAGTTCTTC	CASRPGPAYNEQFF
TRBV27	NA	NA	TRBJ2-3	TGTGCCAGCAGGACTAGGAGCACAGATACGCAGTATTTT	CASRTRSTDTQYF
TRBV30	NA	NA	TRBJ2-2	TGTGCCTGGAGTCGGACAGCGAACACCGGGGAGCTGTTTTTT	CAWSRTANTGELFF
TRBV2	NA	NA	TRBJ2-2	TGTGCCAGCAGTTCGGGGGATTGGACCGGGGAGCTGTTTTTT	CASSSGDWTGELFF
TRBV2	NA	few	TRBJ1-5	TGTGCCAGCAGGAGGGATAGCAATCAGCCCCAGCATTTT	CASRRDSNQPQHF
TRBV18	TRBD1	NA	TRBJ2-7	TGTGCCAGCTCACCCCTACGGGGACAGCCCTACGAGCAGTACTTC	CASSPLRGQPYEQYF